This T cell receptor beta chain was identified in a study of technical replicates of blood from a handful of donors. V trimming: 4 bases; J trimming: 4 bases; junction bases outside the gene matches: 10. Germline loops: CDR1 LGHNA, CDR2 YNFKEQ. The CDR3 sequence is 18 residues long. Clones were sequenced by immunoSEQ multiplex PCR, and TCRdb holds only the in-frame ones, with some missing. The sample contains 84,000 or so clones, approximately 97% of which appear only once. This sequence joins TRBV4-2 and TRBJ2-1; 13 nucleotides agree with TRBD2. The sample was T cells isolated from PBMCs. The origin of this receptor is a human donor in good health. CDR3 sequence reads: CASSRDLGTSGVYNEQFF. In DNA form, the CDR3 reads TGTGCCAGCAGCCGAGACTTAGGGACTAGCGGGGTATACAATGAGCAGTTCTTC.